This TCR beta chain is drawn from a study of T cell repertoires in cytomegalovirus infection. CDR1 SGHVS and CDR2 FNYEAQ come from the germline V gene. The CDR3 loop spans 15 amino acids. Trimming stripped 5 bases from V and 8 bases from J, with 21 bases between. TCRdb re-derived calls from the reads in MiXCR, one entry per CDR3 protein. The data contain 200,000 to 300,000 distinct CDR3 sequences, approximately 8.3% of them singletons. Sequenced input: PBMCs. This clonotype was obtained from a human donor in good health (CMV status not recorded). Some clones in this sample may be carry-over from other donors' samples. The chain has TRBV7-6 and TRBJ1-2, with D uncertain. DNA of the CDR3: TGTGCCAGCAGCCCAGAACCGACCGATACGCGGGGCTACACCTTC. It codes for CASSPEPTDTRGYTF.